Here is one T cell receptor beta chain with its context. The antigen is not known. Extracted RNA was reverse transcribed, and the resulting cDNA served as sequencing template. Assay: immunoSEQ multiplex PCR; the TCRdb copy retains only in-frame clones and omits some. Of 250,000 to 350,000 clones listed, about 60% are singletons. The CDR3 has 13 residues. CDR1 and CDR2 (germline): SGHVS, FNYEAQ. V lost 1 base, J lost 7 bases, and 8 bases lay in between. Regarding treatment: oral pan-JAK inhibitor, 5-10 mg twice daily. Both CD4+ and CD8+ T cells were separated by sorting PBMCs. The data stem from a study of CD8+ T cells in alopecia areata. Study-level findings and limits: More clonal than normal scalp was lesional scalp, particularly alopecia totalis/universalis. On tofacitinib, scalp and blood still held many of the expanded lesional clones. Among the 100 top clones, expanded CD8+ clones, like scalp clonality, were significantly decreased by tofacitinib.

The specimen comprised CD4+ T cells sorted from blood, sampled around week 52, from a patient treated with tofacitinib. The receptor comes from a human donor with alopecia areata. V gene TRBV7-6 combines with J gene TRBJ1-5; D is uncertain. CDR3 region: CASSLGGEQPQHF. In nucleotides, the CDR3 is TGTGCCAGCAGCTTAGGCGGGGAACAGCCCCAGCATTTT.